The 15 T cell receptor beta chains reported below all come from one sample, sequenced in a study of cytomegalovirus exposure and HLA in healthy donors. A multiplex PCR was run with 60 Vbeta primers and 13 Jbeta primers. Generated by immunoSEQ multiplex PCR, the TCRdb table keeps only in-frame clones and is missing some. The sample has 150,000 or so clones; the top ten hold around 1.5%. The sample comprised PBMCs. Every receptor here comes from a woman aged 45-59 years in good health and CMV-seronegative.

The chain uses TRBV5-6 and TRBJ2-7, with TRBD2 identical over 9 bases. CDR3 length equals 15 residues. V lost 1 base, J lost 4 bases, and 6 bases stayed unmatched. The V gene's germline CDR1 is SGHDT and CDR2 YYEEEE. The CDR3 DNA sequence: TGTGCCAGCAGCTTGCCGGGGACTAGCCAGTACGAGCAGTACTTC. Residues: CASSLPGTSQYEQYF.

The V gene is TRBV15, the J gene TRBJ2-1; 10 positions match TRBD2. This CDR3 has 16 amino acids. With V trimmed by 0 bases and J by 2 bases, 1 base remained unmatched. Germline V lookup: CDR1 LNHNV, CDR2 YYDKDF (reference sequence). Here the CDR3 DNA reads TGTGCCACCAGCAGAGATCTAGCGGGGGCCTACAATGAGCAGTTCTTC. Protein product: CATSRDLAGAYNEQFF.

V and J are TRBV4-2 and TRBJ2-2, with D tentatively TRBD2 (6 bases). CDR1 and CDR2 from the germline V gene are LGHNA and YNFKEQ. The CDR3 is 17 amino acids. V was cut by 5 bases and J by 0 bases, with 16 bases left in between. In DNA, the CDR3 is TGTGCCAGCAGCTCCCCGCCGGGAGCCCCGAACACCGGGGAGCTGTTTTTT. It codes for CASSSPPGAPNTGELFF.

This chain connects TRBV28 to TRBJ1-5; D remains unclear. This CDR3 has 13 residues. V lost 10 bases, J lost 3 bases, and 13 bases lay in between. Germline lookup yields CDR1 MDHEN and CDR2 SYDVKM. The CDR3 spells CATSWSPNQPQHF. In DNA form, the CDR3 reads TGTGCCACCTCATGGAGCCCCAATCAGCCCCAGCATTTT. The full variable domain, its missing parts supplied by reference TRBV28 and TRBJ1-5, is DVKVTQSSRYLVKRTGEKVFLECVQDMDHENMFWYRQDPGLGLRLIYFSYDVKMKEKGDIPEGYSVSREKKERFSLILESASTNQTSMYLCATSWSPNQPQHFGDGTRLSIL.

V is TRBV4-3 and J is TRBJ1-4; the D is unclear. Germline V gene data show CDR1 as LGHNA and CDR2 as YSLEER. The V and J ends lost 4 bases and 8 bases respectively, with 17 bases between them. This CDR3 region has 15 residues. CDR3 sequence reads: CASSRAGGTYEKLFF. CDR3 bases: TGCGCCAGCAGCCGGGCGGGCGGCACCTACGAAAAACTGTTTTTT.

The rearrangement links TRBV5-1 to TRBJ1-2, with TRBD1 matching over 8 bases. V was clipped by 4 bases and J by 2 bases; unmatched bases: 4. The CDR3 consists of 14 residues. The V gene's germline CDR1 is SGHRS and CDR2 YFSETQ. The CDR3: CASSVNRGNYGYTF. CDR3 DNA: TGCGCCAGCAGCGTAAACAGGGGGAACTATGGCTACACCTTC.

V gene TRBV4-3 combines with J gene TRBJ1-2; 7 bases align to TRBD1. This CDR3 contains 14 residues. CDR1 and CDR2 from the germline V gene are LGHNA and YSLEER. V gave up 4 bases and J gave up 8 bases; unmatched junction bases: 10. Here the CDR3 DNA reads TGCGCCAGCAGCCCCTCCGACAGGGTGAGAGGCTACACCTTC. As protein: CASSPSDRVRGYTF.

CDR3 nucleotides: TGTGCCATCAGTGCCACAGCCACCCTGGGCGAGCAGTACTTC. Its translation is CAISATATLGEQYF. The chain is built from TRBV10-3 and TRBJ2-7; D gene unclear. CDR3 size: 14 residues. The ends were cut back, 4 bases at V and 6 bases at J, with 16 bases in the middle. Looked up from germline, CDR1 is ENHRY and CDR2 is SYGVKD.

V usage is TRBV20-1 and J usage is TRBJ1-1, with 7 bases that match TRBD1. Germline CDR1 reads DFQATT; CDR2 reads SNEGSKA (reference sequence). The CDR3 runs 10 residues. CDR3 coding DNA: TGCAGCCAGAGACAGGGTGAAGCTTTCTTT. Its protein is CSQRQGEAFF.

The CDR3 region is CASSLGQSTDTQYF. DNA for the CDR3: TGTGCCAGCAGCTTAGGTCAGAGCACAGATACGCAGTATTTT. The J gene is TRBJ2-3, the V gene TRBV7-9; no clear D gene. Germline-derived CDR1 and CDR2 are SEHNR and FQNEAQ (reference sequence). Trimming removed 1 base at V and 0 bases at J, with 5 bases between. This CDR3 is 14 amino acids long.

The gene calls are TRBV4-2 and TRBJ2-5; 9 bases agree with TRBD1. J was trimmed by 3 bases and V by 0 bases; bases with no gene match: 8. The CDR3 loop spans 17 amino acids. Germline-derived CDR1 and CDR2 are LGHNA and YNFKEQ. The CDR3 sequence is CASSQELWGTGKETQYF. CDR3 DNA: TGTGCCAGCAGCCAAGAGTTATGGGGGACAGGGAAAGAGACCCAGTACTTC.

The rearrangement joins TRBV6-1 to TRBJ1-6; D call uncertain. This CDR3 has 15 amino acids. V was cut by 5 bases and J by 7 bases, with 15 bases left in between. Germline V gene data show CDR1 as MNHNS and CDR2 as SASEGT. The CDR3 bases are TGTGCCAGCAGTTTCAGACAATCCCCCAATTCACCCCTCCACTTT. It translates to CASSFRQSPNSPLHF.

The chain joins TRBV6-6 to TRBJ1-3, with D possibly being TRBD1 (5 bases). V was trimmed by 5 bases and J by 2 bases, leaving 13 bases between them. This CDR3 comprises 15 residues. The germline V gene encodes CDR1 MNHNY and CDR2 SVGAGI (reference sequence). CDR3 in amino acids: CASSRGEAAGNTIYF. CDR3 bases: TGTGCCAGCAGTAGGGGTGAGGCGGCTGGAAACACCATATATTTT.

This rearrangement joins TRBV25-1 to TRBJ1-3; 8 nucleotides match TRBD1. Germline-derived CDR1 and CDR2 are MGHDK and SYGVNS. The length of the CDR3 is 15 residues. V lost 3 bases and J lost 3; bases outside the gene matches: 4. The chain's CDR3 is CASSEDRAGGNTIYF. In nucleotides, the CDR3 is TGTGCCAGCAGTGAGGACAGGGCCGGTGGAAACACCATATATTTT.

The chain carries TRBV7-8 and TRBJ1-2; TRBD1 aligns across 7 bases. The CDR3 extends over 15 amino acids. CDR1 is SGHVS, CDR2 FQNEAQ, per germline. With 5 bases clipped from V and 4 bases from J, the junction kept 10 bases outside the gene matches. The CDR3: CASSTRDSQAYGYTF. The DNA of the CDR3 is TGTGCCAGCAGCACCCGGGACAGCCAAGCCTATGGCTACACCTTC.